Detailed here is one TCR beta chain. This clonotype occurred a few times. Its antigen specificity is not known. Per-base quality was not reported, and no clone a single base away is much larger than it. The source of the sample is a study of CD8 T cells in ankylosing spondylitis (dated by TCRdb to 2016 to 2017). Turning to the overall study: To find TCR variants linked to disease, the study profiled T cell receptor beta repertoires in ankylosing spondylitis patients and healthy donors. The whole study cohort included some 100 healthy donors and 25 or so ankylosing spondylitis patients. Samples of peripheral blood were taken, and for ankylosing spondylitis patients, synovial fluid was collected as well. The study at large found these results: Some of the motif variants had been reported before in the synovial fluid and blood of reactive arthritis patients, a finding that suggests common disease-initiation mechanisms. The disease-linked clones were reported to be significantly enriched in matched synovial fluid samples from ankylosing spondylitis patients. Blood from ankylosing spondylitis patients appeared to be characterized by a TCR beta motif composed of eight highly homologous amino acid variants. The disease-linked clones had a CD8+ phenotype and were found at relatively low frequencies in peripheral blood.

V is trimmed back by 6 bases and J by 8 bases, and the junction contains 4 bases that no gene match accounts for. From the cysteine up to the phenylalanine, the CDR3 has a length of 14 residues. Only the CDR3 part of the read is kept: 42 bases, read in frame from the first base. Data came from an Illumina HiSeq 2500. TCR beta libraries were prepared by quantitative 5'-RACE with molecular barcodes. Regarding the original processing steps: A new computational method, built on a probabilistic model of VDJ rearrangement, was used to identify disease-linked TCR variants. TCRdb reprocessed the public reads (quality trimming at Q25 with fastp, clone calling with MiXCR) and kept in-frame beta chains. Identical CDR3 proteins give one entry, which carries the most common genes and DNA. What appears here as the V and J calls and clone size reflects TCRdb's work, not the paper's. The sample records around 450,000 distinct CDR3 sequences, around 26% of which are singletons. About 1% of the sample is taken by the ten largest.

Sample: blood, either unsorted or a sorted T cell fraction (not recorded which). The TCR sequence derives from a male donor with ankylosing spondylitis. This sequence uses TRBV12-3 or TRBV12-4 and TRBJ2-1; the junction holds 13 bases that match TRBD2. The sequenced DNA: TGTGCCAGCAGGAGGACTAGCGGGAGCGATGAGCAGTTCTTC. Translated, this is CASRRTSGSDEQFF.